What follows describes a single TCR beta chain. Assay used: immunoSEQ multiplex PCR; TCRdb lists only in-frame clones, some missing. The data show 150,000 to 200,000 clones, over 85% seen once. V was clipped by 3 bases and J by 2 bases; unmatched bases: 3. Germline V gene data show CDR1 as SGHDN and CDR2 as FVKESK. This CDR3 comprises 16 residues. The sample belongs to a study of control samples from healthy donors and cancer patients. V is TRBV14 and J is TRBJ1-4; 10 nucleotides line up with TRBD1. The TCR was taken from a man younger than 45 in good health. Sequenced: blood. The CDR3 is CASSQTGGFTNEKLFF. The CDR3 nucleotides are TGTGCCAGCAGCCAGACAGGGGGCTTTACTAATGAAAAACTGTTTTTT.